This T cell receptor beta chain was sequenced in a study of T cells expressing NK-cell markers. Germline V gives CDR1 MNHEY, CDR2 SVGEGT. The CDR3 has 14 amino acids. The authors made TCR beta cDNA libraries by 5'RACE template switching. This switching added a universal primer site and UMIs. TCRdb re-called the 5' RACE reads; every CDR3 protein appears as one record, without DNA. In all, the sample yields around 260,000 distinct CDR3 sequences. In regard to this clonotype: Its antigen is currently unknown.

Whole-study findings and limits: Among CD8+ T cells from about six donors, dominant NKG2C+ clonotypes accounted for about 1.0-7.0%. Topping the CD3+CD56-NKG2C+ fraction as well were these clonotypes, in several donors.

The receptor was isolated from a woman aged 18-70 years in good health. The chain carries TRBV6-2 or TRBV6-3 and TRBJ2-1; TCRdb's assignment of TRBD1 cannot be checked, as there is no DNA. The sequenced sample was blood T cells: a sorted CD56 or NKG2C T cell subset, CD4+ or CD8+ T cells, or bulk PBMC T cells (not recorded which). The CDR3: CASRPGPFENEQFF.